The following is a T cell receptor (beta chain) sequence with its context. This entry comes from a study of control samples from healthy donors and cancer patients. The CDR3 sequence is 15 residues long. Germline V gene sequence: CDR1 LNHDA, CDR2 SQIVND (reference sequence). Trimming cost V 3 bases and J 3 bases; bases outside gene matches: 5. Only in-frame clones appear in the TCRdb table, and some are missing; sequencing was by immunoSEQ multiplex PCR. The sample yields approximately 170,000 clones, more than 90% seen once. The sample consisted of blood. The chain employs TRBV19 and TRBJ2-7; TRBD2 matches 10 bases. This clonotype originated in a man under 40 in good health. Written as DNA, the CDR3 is TGTGCCAGTAGTATCGCTAGCGGGAGTATCTACGAGCAGTACTTC. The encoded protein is CASSIASGSIYEQYF.